Below, one T cell receptor (beta chain) is given with its context. Antigen unknown. A clone one base away is much larger, so this may be a read error. This entry belongs to a study of glioma-infiltrating T cells. Using RNA template, CDR3s of TCR alpha and beta were amplified with iRepertoire arm-PCR. Using its own MiXCR run on the multiplex PCR reads, TCRdb lists one record per CDR3 protein. Of roughly 120,000 distinct CDR3 sequences detected, roughly 25% appear once; the ten largest clones hold 12% to 15%. Regarding the study as a whole: Very few CDR3 sequences were shared between tissue and blood. Above-expected tissue-blood divergence occurred in all gliomas, most in low-grade ones.

The CDR3 is 14 amino acids. The V end was cut by 1 base, the J end by 3 bases, with 9 bases between. The germline CDR1 and CDR2 sequences are MNHEY and SVGEGT. The receptor was derived from a human donor with low-grade glioma or glioblastoma, undergoing nonglioma brain surgery, or in good health (not recorded which). Input material: glioma tissue, nonneoplastic brain tissue, or PBMCs (not recorded which). The gene calls are TRBV6-2 or TRBV6-3 and TRBJ1-2, with D possibly TRBD1 on 5 matching bases. This chain's CDR3 is CASSYLKGHYGYTF. CDR3 DNA sequence: TGTGCCAGCAGTTACTTGAAGGGGCACTATGGCTACACCTTC.